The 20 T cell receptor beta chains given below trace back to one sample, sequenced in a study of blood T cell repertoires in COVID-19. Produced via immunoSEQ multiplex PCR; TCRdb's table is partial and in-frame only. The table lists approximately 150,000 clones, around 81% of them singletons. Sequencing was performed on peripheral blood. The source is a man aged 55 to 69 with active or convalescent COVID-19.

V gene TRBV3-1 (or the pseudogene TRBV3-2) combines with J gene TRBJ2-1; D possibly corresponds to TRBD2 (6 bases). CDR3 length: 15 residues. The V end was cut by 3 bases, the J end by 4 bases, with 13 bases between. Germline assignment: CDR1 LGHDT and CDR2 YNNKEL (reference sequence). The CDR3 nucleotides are TGTGCCAGCAGCCACGGGCCTGGGACTTACAATGAGCAGTTCTTC. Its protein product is CASSHGPGTYNEQFF.

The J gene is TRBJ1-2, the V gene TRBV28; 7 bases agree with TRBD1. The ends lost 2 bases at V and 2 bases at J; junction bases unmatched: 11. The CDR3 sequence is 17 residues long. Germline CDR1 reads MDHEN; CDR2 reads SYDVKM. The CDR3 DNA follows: TGTGCCAGCAGTTTAGTCCCAGGGGCAGGGGGAAACTATGGCTACACCTTC. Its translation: CASSLVPGAGGNYGYTF.

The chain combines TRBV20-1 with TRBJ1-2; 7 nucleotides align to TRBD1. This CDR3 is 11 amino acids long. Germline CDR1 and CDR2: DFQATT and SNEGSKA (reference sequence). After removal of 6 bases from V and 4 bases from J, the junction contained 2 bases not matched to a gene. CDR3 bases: TGCAGTGCGGGGACAGCCTATGGCTACACCTTC. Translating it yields CSAGTAYGYTF.

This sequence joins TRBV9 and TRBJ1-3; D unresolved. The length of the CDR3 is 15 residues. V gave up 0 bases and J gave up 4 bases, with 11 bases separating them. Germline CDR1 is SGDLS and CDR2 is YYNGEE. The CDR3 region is CASSVDPGRGNTIYF. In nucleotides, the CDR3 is TGTGCCAGCAGCGTAGACCCCGGCAGGGGAAACACCATATATTTT. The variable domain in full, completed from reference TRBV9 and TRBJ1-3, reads DSGVTQTPKHLITATGQRVTLRCSPRSGDLSVYWYQQSLDQGLQFLIQYYNGEERAKGNILERFSAQQFPDLHSELNLSSLELGDSALYFCASSVDPGRGNTIYFGEGSWLTVV.

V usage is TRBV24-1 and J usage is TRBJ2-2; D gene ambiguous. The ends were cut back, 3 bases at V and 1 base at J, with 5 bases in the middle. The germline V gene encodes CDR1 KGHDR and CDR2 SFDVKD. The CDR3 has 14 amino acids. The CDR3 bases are TGTGCCACCAGTGATCTAAAGAACACCGGGGAGCTGTTTTTT. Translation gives CATSDLKNTGELFF.

The CDR3 sequence is CASSDPRDGQPQHF. As DNA, the CDR3 is TGCGCCAGCAGTGACCCCCGGGATGGTCAGCCCCAGCATTTT. This chain joins TRBV10-2 and TRBJ1-5; the D is unclear. V lost 3 bases and J 6 bases, leaving 12 bases between the germline ends. The CDR3 runs to 14 residues. Germline V gene sequence: CDR1 WSHSY, CDR2 SAAADI.

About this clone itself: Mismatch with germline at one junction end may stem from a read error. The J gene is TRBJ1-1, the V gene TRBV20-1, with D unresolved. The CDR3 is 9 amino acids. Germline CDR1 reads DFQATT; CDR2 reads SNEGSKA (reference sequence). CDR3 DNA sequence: TGCAGTGCTAGAGACAGGCCGCTCTTT. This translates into CSARDRPLF.

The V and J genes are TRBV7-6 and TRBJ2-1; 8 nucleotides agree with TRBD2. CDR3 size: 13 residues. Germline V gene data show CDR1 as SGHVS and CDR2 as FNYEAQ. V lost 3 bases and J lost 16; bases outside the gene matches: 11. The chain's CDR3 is CASSFPGERESFF. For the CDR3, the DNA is TGTGCCAGCAGCTTCCCCGGGGAGCGGGAGTCCTTCTTC.

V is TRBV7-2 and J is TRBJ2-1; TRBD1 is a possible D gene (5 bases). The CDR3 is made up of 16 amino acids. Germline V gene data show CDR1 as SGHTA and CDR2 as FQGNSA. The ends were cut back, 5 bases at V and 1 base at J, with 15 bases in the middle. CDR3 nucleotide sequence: TGTGCCAGCAGCGCGACCACAGGAGAGTCCTACAATGAGCAGTTCTTC. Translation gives CASSATTGESYNEQFF.

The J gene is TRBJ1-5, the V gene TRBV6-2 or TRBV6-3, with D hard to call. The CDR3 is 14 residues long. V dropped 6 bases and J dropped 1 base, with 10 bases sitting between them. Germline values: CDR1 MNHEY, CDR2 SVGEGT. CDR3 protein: CASSRAYSNQPQHF. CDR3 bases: TGTGCCAGCAGCCGAGCATACAGCAATCAGCCCCAGCATTTT.

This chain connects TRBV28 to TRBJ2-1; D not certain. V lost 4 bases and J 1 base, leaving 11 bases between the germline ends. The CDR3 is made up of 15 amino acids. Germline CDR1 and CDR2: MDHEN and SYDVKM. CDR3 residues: CASSSALVSYNEQFF. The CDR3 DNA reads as TGTGCCAGCAGTTCCGCCCTAGTTTCCTACAATGAGCAGTTCTTC.

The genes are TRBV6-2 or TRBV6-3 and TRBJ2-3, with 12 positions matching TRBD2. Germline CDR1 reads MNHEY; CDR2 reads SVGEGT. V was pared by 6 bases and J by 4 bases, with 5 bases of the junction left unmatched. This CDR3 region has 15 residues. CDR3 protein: CASSPTSGSSDTQYF. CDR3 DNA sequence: TGTGCCAGCAGCCCGACTAGCGGGAGTTCAGATACGCAGTATTTT.

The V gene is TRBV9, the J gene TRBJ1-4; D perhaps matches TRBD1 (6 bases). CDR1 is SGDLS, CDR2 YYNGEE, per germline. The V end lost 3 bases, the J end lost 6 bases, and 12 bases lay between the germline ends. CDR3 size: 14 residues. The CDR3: CASSENRVDEKLFF. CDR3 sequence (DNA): TGTGCCAGCAGCGAGAACAGGGTTGATGAAAAACTGTTTTTT.

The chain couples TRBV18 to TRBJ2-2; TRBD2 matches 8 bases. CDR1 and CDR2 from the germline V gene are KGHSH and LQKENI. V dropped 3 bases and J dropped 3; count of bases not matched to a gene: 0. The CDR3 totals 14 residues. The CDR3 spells CASSPGLDTGELFF. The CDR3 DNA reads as TGTGCCAGCTCACCGGGACTAGACACCGGGGAGCTGTTTTTT.

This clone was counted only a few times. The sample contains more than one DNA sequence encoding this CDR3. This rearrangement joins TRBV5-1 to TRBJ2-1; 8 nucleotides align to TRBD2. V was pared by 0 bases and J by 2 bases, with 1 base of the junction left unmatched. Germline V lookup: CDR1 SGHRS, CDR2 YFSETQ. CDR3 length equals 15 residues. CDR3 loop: CASSLVAGPYNEQFF. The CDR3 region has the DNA TGCGCCAGCAGCTTGGTAGCGGGACCCTACAATGAGCAGTTCTTC. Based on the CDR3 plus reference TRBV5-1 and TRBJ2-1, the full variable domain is KAGVTQTPRYLIKTRGQQVTLSCSPISGHRSVSWYQQTPGQGLQFLFEYFSETQRNKGNFPGRFSGRQFSNSRSEMNVSTLELGDSALYLCASSLVAGPYNEQFFGPGTRLTVL.

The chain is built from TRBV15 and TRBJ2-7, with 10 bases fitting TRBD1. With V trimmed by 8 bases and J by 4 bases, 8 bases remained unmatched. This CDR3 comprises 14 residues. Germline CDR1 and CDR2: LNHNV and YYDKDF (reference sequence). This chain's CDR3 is CATGRDRGQYEQYF. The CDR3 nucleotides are TGTGCCACCGGCCGGGACAGGGGCCAATACGAGCAGTACTTC.

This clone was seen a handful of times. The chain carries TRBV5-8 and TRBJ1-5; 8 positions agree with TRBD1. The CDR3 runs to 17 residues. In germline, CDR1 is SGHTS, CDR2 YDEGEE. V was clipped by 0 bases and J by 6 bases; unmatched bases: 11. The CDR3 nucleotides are TGTGCCAGCAGCTTGGAGTACCACAGGGGGTATGGTCAGCCCCAGCATTTT. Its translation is CASSLEYHRGYGQPQHF.

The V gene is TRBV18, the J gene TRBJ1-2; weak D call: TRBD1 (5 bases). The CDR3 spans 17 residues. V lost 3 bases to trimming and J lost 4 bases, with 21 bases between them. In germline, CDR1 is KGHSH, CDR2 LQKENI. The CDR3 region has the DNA TGTGCCAGCTCACCGTTAGGCAGGGCCGGATCCATCTATGGCTACACCTTC. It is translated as CASSPLGRAGSIYGYTF.

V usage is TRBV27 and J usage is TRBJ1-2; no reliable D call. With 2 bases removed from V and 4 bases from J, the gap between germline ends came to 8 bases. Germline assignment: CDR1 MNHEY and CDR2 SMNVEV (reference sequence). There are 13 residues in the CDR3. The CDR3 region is CASSLRGIYGYTF. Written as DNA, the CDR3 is TGTGCCAGCAGTTTACGGGGAATCTATGGCTACACCTTC.

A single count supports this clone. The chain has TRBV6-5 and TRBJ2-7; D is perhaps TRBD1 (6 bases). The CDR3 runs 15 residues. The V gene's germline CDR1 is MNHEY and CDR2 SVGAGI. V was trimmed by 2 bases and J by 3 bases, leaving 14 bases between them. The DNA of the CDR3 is TGTGCCAGCAGTTACGGGTCTCAGGGGTTCTACGAGCAGTACTTC. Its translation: CASSYGSQGFYEQYF.